The clone carrying this T cell receptor beta chain was seen ten or more times. Its specificity is not known. TCRdb fed the RT-PCR reads into MiXCR, producing one record per CDR3 protein. The table records some 600,000 distinct CDR3 sequences, 13% to 15% of them present only once. The entry originates in a study of response to subunit inactivated influenza vaccine. This CDR3 has 15 residues. V gave up 6 bases and J gave up 1 base, with 12 bases separating them. General study findings and limits: Authors suggested seasonal influenza vaccinations each recruit few new T cells.

This clonotype originated in a middle-aged man who received an inactivated influenza vaccine. The source was PBMCs from blood, collected around 14 days before vaccination. The V and J genes are TRBV12-3 or TRBV12-4 and TRBJ2-2; D may be TRBD1 or TRBD2 (6 bases each). Written as DNA, the CDR3 is TGTGCCAGCAGCTTCGGGGGCGTGAACACCGGGGAGCTGTTTTTT. Amino acid sequence: CASSFGGVNTGELFF.